Sequencing of this T cell receptor (beta chain) was carried out in a study of T cells in Graves' hyperthyroidism and ophthalmopathy. About this clonotype itself: Its specificity is unknown.

Study conclusions and caveats: Among thyroid clonotypes expanded above 0.001, most also appeared in blood. In validation, the model predicted ophthalmopathy. These predictions came a median around 5.9 months before onset. A model of 13 V-J features distinguished ophthalmopathy from stable hyperthyroidism.

The CDR3 is 13 amino acids. Germline V lookup: CDR1 KGHSH, CDR2 LQKENI. Trimming removed 0 bases at V and 6 bases at J, with 8 bases between. Amplified regions were TCR beta CDR3 sequences from RNA transcripts. The TCR CDR3 was amplified in a first-round RT-PCR using the HTBI primer set. MiXCR, applied by TCRdb to the multiplex PCR reads, yields one record per CDR3 protein. The sample comprises about 500,000 distinct CDR3 sequences, 17% of which are singletons, and around 17% rests with the top ten. The source of this sequence is a woman in her late teens or twenties with Graves' ophthalmopathy. The chain joins TRBV18 to TRBJ1-2; no definite D call. Input material: blood. The CDR3 spells CASSPPVSHGYTF. The CDR3 DNA is TGTGCCAGCTCACCACCAGTCTCTCATGGCTACACCTTC.